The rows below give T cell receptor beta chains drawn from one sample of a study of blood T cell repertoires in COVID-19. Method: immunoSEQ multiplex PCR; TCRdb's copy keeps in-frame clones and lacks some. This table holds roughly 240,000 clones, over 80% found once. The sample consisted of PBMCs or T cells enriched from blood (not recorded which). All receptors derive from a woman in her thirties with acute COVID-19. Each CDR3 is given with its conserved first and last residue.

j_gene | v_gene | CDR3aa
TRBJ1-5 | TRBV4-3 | CASSQEAGGWQPQHF
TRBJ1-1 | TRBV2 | CASSSTRTGMTEAFF
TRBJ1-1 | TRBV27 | CASSWGPMNTEAFF
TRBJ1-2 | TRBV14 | CASSPRTYPHGYTF
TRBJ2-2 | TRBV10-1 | CASSRGQVSGELFF
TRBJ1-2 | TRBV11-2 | CASSTTGTDGYTF
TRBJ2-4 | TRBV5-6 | CASSGSGGAKNIQYF
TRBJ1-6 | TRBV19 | CASSMLLSENSPLHF
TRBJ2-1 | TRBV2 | CASSRDTYNEQFF
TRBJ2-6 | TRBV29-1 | CSVDTGANVLTF
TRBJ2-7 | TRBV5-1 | CASTPQGASYEQYF
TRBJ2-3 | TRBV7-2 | CASDRSGGTDTQYF
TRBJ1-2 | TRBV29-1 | CSVGRTDYGYTF
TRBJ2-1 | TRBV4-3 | CASSQESSYNEQFF
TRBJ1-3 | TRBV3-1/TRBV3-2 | CASSQAGSGNTIYF
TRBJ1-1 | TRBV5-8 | CASSLDIYTEAFF
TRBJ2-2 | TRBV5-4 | CASSSKTSGFTGELFF